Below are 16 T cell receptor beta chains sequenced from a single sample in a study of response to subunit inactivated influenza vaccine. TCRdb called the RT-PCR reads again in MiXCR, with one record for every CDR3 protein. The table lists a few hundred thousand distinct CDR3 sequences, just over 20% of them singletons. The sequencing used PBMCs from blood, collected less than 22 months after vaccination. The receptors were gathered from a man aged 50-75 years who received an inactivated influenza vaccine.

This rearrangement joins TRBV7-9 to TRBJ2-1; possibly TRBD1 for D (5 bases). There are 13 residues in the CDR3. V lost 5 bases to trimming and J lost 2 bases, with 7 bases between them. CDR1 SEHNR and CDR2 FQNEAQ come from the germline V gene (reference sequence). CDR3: CASSVQAYNEQFF. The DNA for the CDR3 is TGTGCCAGCAGCGTACAGGCCTACAATGAGCAGTTCTTC.

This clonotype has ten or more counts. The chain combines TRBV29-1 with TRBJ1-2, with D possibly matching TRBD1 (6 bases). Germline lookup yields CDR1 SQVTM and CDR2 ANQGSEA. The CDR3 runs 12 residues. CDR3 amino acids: CGGTSANYGYTF. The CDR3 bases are TGCGGTGGGACATCAGCTAACTATGGCTACACCTTC.

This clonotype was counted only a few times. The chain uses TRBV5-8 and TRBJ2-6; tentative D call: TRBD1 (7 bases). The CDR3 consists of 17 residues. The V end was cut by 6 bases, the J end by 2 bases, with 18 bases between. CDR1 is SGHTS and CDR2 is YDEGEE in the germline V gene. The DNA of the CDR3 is TGTGCCAGCACCAGGGGGGCGGGGTACACTGGGGCCAACGTCCTGACTTTC. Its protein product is CASTRGAGYTGANVLTF.

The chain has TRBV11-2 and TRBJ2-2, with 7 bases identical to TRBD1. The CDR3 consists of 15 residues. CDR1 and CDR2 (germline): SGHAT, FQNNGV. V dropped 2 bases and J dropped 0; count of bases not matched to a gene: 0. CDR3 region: CASSLQGANTGELFF. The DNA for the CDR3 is TGTGCCAGCAGCTTACAGGGGGCGAACACCGGGGAGCTGTTTTTT.

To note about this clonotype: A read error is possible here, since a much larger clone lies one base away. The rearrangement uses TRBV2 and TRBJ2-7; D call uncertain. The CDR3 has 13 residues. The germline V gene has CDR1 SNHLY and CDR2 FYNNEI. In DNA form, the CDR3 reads TGTGCCAGCAGTGAAGACAGTAACTACGCGCAGTACTTC. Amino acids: CASSEDSNYAQYF.

The CDR3: CATSDLWSLEQFF. The DNA for the CDR3 is TGTGCCACCAGTGATTTGTGGTCGTTAGAGCAGTTCTTC. The chain carries TRBV24-1 and TRBJ2-1; D unresolved. This CDR3 comprises 13 residues. From germline, CDR1 is KGHDR and CDR2 SFDVKD. Trimming left V 0 bases short and J 10 bases short, with 9 bases between.

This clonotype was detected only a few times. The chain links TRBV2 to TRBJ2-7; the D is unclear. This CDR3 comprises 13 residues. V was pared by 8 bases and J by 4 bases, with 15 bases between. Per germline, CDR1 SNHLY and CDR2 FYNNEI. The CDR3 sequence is CASGVDPKYEQYF. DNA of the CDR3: TGTGCCAGCGGCGTTGATCCCAAGTACGAGCAGTACTTC.

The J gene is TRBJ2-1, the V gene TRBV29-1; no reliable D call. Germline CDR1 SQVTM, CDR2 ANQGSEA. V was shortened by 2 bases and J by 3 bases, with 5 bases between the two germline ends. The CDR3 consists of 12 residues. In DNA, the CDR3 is TGCAGCGTTGAACGGAGCTACAATGAGCAGTTCTTC. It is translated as CSVERSYNEQFF.

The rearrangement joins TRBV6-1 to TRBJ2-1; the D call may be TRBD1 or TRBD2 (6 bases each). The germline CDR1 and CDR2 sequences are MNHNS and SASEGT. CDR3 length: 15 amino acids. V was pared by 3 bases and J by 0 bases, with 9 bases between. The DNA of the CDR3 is TGTGCCAGCAGTGAGGGGGGCTACTCCTACAATGAGCAGTTCTTC. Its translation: CASSEGGYSYNEQFF.

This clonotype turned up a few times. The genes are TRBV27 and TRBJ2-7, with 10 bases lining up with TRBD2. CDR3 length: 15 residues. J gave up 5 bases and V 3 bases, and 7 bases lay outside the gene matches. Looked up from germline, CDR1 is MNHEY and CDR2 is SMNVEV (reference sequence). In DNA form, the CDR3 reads TGTGCCAGCAGTTTTAGTAGCGGGGGGCCCGACGAGCAGTACTTC. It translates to CASSFSSGGPDEQYF.

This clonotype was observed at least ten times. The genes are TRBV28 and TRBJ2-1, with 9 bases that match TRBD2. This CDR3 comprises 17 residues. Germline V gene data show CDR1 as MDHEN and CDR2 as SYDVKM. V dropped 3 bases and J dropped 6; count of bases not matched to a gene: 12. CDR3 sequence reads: CASSFPASGTWRNEQFF. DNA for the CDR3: TGTGCCAGCAGTTTTCCGGCTAGCGGGACGTGGCGCAATGAGCAGTTCTTC.

The CDR3 spells CASSYRTSGALNNEQFF. In DNA, the CDR3 is TGTGCCAGCAGCTATAGGACTAGCGGGGCCTTAAACAATGAGCAGTTCTTC. The chain carries TRBV21-1 and TRBJ2-1; the listed D gene, TRBD2, was not tested against the DNA. TRBV21-1 is designated a pseudogene. This CDR3 is built from 17 residues.

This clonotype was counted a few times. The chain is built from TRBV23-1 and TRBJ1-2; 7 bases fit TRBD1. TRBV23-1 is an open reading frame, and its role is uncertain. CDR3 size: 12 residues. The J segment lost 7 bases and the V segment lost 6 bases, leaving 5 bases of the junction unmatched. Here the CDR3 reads CASSRQGAGYTF. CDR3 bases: TGCGCCAGCAGCCGACAGGGAGCTGGCTACACCTTC.

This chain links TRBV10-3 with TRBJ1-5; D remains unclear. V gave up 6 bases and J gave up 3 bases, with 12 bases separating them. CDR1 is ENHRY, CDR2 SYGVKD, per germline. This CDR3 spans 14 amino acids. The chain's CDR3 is CAISGDGPNQPQHF. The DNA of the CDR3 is TGTGCCATCAGCGGAGACGGCCCCAATCAGCCCCAGCATTTT.

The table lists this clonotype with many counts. Here the CDR3 DNA reads TGTGCCAGCAGCTTAGCAGGGGGCCATCAGCCCCAGCATTTT. As protein: CASSLAGGHQPQHF. The genes are TRBV7-2 and TRBJ1-5; 7 nucleotides line up with TRBD1. The CDR3 has 14 amino acids. Germline V gene lookup returns CDR1 SGHTA and CDR2 FQGNSA. V was pared by 0 bases and J by 5 bases, with 1 base of the junction left unmatched.

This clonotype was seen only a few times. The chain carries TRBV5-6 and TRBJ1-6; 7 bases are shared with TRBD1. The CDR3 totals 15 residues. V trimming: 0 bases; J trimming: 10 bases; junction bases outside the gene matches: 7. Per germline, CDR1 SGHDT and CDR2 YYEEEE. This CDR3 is CASSLGDRVESPLHF. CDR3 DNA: TGTGCCAGCAGCTTGGGCGACAGGGTAGAATCACCCCTCCACTTT.